This is a list of T cell receptor beta chains from one sample in a study of cytomegalovirus exposure and HLA in healthy donors. Using immunoSEQ multiplex PCR, the repertoire was profiled, and TCRdb retains in-frame clones only, with some absent. This sample has 150,000 to 250,000 clones; 65% to 80% occur once, and the top ten carry about 4.4%. The sample was PBMCs. These receptor sequences come from a woman aged 25-40 years in good health and CMV-seropositive. Each CDR3 is given with its conserved first and last residue. D genes are given only for firm matches. Size is stated for part of the rows, as once, few or many counts, or as a class when the clone is expanded.

J gene | clone size | V gene | D gene | CDR3 DNA | CDR3 protein
TRBJ2-3 | - | TRBV27 | TRBD2 | TGTGCCAGCAGCCCCAGCGGGGGGGGCACAGATACGCAGTATTTT | CASSPSGGGTDTQYF
TRBJ1-1 | - | TRBV5-6 | - | TGTGCCAGCAGCTTGCCGGGCACTGAAGCTTTCTTT | CASSLPGTEAFF
TRBJ2-1 | - | TRBV19 | - | TGTGCCAGTAGTATTAGCCCCAGTCCCTACAATGAGCAGTTCTTC | CASSISPSPYNEQFF
TRBJ2-6 | - | TRBV5-5 | - | TGTGCCAGCAGCTTGGGCGGGGTTGGGGCCAACGTCCTGACTTTC | CASSLGGVGANVLTF
TRBJ2-2 | - | TRBV7-9 | TRBD2 | TGTGCCAGCAGACTAGCGGGGAACACCGGGGAGCTGTTTTTT | CASRLAGNTGELFF
TRBJ2-7 | few | TRBV2 | TRBD1 | TGTGCCAGCAGGGGACAGGGGGTTTGGACCTACGAGCAGTACTTC | CASRGQGVWTYEQYF
TRBJ2-1 | - | TRBV5-1 | TRBD1 | TGCGCCAGCAGCTTGGAGCCGACAGGGAACAATGAGCAGTTCTTC | CASSLEPTGNNEQFF
TRBJ2-7 | once | TRBV7-6 | - | TGTGCCAGCAGCTTATGGCTCGGACAGTCCGATACACAGTACTTC | CASSLWLGQSDTQYF
TRBJ1-2 | - | TRBV13 | TRBD1 | TGTGCCAGCAGCTTCGGGACAGGGGGCGAAAAAGGCTACACCTTC | CASSFGTGGEKGYTF
TRBJ2-3 | - | TRBV11-3 | - | TGTGCCAGCAGCTTAAAAGGGGACGCGGGAACAGATACGCAGTATTTT | CASSLKGDAGTDTQYF
TRBJ1-2 | - | TRBV20-1 | - | TGCAGTGCTAGAGGACTCACAGGCTACACCTTC | CSARGLTGYTF
TRBJ2-6 | - | TRBV5-1 | TRBD2 | TGCGCCAGCAGCCGGTCCCCGACTACTAGCGGGAGGGCTGGTGGGGCCAACGTCCTGACTTTC | CASSRSPTTSGRAGGANVLTF
TRBJ2-1 | - | TRBV9 | TRBD2 | TGTGCCAGCAGCGTAGGTGGGCTAGCGGGGGATGAGCAGTTCTTC | CASSVGGLAGDEQFF
TRBJ2-5 | - | TRBV18 | - | TGTGCCAGCTCACTAAACGGGCGGGCCCAAGAGACCCAGTACTTC | CASSLNGRAQETQYF
TRBJ2-7 | - | TRBV5-1 | TRBD1 | TGCGCCAGCAGCTTATTACAGGGGGGAACCTACGAGCAGTACTTC | CASSLLQGGTYEQYF
TRBJ1-2 | - | TRBV27 | - | TGTGCCAGCAGTTTACAGGGACATTATGGCTACACCTTC | CASSLQGHYGYTF
TRBJ2-1 | - | TRBV29-1 | TRBD2 | TGCAGCGTTGGCGGACTGAGGACTAGCGGGTCCTACAATGAGCAGTTCTTC | CSVGGLRTSGSYNEQFF